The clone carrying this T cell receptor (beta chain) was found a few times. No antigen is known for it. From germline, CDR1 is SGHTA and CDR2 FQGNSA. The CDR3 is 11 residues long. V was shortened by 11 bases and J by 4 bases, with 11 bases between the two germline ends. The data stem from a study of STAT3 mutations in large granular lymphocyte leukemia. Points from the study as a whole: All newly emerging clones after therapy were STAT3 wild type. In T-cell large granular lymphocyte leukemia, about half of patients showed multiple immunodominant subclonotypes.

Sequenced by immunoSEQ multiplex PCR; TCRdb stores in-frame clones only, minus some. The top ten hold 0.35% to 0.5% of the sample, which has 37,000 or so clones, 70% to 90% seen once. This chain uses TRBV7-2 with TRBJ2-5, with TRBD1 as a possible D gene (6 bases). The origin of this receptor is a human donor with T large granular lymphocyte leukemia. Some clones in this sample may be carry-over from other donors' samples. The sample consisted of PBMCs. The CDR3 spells CAVIRGETQYF. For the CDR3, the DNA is TGTGCCGTAATCAGGGGAGAGACCCAGTACTTC. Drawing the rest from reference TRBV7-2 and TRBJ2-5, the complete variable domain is GAGVSQSPSNKVTEKGKDVELRCDPISGHTALYWYRQSLGQGLEFLIYFQGNSAPDKSGLPSDRFSAERTGGSVSTLTIQRTQQEDSAVYLCAVIRGETQYFGPGTRLLVL.